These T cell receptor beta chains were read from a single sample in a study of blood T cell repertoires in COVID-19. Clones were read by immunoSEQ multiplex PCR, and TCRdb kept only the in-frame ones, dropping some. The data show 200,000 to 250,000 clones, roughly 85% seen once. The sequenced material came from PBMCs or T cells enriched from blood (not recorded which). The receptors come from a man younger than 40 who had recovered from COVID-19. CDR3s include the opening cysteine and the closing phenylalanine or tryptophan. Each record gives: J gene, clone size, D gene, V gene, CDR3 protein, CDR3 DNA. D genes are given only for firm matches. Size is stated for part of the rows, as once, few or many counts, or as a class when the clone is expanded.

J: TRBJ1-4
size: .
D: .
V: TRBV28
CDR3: CASTIGGAATNEKLFF
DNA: TGTGCCAGCACCATAGGTGGGGCTGCAACTAATGAAAAACTGTTTTTT

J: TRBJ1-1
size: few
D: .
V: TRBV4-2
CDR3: CASSQEVGGGTEAFF
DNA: TGTGCCAGCAGCCAAGAAGTAGGCGGAGGGACTGAAGCTTTCTTT

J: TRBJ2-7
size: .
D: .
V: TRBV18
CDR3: CASSPGNRESYEQYF
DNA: TGTGCCAGCTCTCCTGGGAATCGGGAAAGCTACGAGCAGTACTTC

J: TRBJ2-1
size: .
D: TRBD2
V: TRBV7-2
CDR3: CASTRPGRGLALENEQFF
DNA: TGTGCCAGCACCCGACCGGGGCGGGGACTAGCGTTGGAAAATGAGCAGTTCTTC

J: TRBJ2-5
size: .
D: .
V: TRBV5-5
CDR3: CASSLAQAGEYF
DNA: TGTGCCAGCAGCTTGGCTCAGGCAGGGGAGTACTTC

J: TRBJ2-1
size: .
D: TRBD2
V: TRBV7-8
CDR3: CASSLGRGLAVNNEQFF
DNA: TGTGCCAGCAGCTTAGGTAGGGGACTAGCGGTGAACAATGAGCAGTTCTTC

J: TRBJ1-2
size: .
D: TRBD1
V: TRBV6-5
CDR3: CASRTTGEKVYGYTF
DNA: TGTGCCAGCAGGACCACAGGGGAAAAAGTCTATGGCTACACCTTC

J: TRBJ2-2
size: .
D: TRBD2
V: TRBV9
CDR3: CASSVGSSGDGTNTGELFF
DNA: TGTGCCAGCAGCGTAGGGTCTAGCGGAGACGGTACGAACACCGGGGAGCTGTTTTTT

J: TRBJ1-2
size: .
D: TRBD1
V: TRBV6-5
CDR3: CASRDRNYGYTF
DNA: TGTGCCAGCCGGGACAGGAACTATGGCTACACCTTC

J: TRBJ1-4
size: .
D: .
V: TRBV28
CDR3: CASSKGAYEKLFF
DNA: TGTGCCAGCAGTAAAGGGGCATACGAAAAACTGTTTTTT

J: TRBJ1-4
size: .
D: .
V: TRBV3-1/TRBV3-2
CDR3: CASGMMGALDEKLFF
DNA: TGTGCCAGCGGAATGATGGGGGCGTTGGATGAAAAACTGTTTTTT

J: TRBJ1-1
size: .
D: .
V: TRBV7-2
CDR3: CASSLALVGAEAFF
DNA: TGTGCCAGCAGCTTAGCGCTAGTGGGGGCCGAAGCTTTCTTT

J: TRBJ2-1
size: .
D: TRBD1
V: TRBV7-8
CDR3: CASSSGDRGHEQFF
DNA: TGTGCCAGCAGCTCCGGGGACAGGGGGCATGAGCAGTTCTTC

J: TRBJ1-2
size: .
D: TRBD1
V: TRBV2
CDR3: CASEDHRGFLGDYRYTF
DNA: TGTGCCAGCGAGGATCACAGGGGGTTCCTCGGGGACTATCGCTACACCTTC

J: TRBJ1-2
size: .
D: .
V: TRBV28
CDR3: CASSPQLYGYTF
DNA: TGTGCCAGCAGCCCGCAACTCTATGGCTACACCTTC

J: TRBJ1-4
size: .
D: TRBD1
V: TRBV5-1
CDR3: CASSLGVLVGTGNEKLFF
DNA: TGCGCCAGCAGCTTGGGCGTCTTGGTGGGGACAGGGAATGAAAAACTGTTTTTT

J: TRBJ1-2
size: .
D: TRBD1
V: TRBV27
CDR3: CASSPDRGKNYGYTF
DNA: TGTGCCAGCAGTCCTGACAGGGGGAAAAACTATGGCTACACCTTC

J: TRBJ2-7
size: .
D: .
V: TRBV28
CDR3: CASSGDFSYEQYF
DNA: TGTGCCAGCAGTGGGGACTTCTCCTACGAGCAGTACTTC

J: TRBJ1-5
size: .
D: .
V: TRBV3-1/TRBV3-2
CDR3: CASSQEASSNQPQHF
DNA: TGTGCCAGCAGCCAAGAAGCGAGTAGCAATCAGCCCCAGCATTTT

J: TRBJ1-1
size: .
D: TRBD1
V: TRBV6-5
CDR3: CASSSGGNTEAFF
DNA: TGTGCCAGCAGTTCAGGGGGGAACACTGAAGCTTTCTTT

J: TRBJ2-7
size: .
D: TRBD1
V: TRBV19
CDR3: CATGDRAHYEQYF
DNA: TGTGCCACCGGGGACAGGGCCCACTACGAGCAGTACTTC

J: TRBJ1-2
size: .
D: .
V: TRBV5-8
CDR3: CASSPFPLGYTF
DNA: TGTGCCAGCAGCCCCTTCCCCTTGGGCTACACCTTC

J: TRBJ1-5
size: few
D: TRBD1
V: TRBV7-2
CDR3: CASSSRGGTGDQPQHF
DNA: TGTGCCAGCAGCTCCAGGGGCGGGACAGGGGATCAGCCCCAGCATTTT

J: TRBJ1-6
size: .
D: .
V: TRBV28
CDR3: CASSFPADSPLHF
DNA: TGTGCCAGCAGTTTTCCGGCGGATTCACCCCTCCACTTT

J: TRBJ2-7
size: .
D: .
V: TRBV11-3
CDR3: CASSLAGPTYEQYF
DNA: TGTGCCAGCAGCTTAGCAGGGCCCACCTACGAGCAGTACTTC

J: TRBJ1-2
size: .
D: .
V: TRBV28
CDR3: CASIYPFTGGYTF
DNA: TGTGCCAGCATTTACCCCTTCACTGGTGGCTACACCTTC

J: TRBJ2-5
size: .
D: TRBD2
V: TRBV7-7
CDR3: CASSSPTSRPETQYF
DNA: TGTGCCAGCAGCTCTCCGACTAGCCGGCCTGAGACCCAGTACTTC

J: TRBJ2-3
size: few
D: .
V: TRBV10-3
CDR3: CAISGHTDTQYF
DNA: TGTGCCATCAGTGGACACACAGATACGCAGTATTTT

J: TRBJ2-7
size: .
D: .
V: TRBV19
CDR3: CASSMGGLYEQYF
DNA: TGTGCCAGTAGTATGGGGGGGCTCTACGAGCAGTACTTC

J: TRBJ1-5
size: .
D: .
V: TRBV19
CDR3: CASSIEFSNQPQHF
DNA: TGTGCCAGTAGTATTGAGTTTAGCAATCAGCCCCAGCATTTT

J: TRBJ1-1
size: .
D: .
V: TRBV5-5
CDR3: CASSPGHFTEAFF
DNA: TGTGCCAGCAGCCCCGGACACTTCACTGAAGCTTTCTTT

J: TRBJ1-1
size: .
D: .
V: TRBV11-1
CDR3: CASSLAGYTEAFF
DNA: TGTGCCAGCAGCTTGGCGGGCTACACTGAAGCTTTCTTT

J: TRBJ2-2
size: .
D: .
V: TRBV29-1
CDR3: CSVEVLLAGELFF
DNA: TGCAGCGTTGAAGTGCTCCTAGCCGGGGAGCTGTTTTTT

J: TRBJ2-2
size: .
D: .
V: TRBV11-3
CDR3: CASSLGRPDRGTGPGELFF
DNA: TGTGCCAGCAGCTTAGGGAGGCCTGACCGTGGCACAGGGCCCGGGGAGCTGTTTTTT

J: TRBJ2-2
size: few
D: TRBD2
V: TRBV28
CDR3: CASRGLGTRDTGELFF
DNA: TGTGCCAGCAGAGGCTTGGGGACTAGGGACACCGGGGAGCTGTTTTTT

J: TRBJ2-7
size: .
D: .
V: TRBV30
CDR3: CAWGQAYEQYF
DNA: TGTGCCTGGGGTCAGGCTTACGAGCAGTACTTC

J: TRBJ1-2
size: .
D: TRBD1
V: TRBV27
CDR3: CASSDTGGYYGYTF
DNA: TGTGCCAGCAGTGACACAGGGGGCTACTATGGCTACACCTTC

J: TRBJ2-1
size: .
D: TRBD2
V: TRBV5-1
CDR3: CASSLAGSGGVTYNEQFF
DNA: TGCGCCAGCAGCTTGGCGGGTAGCGGGGGTGTTACCTACAATGAGCAGTTCTTC

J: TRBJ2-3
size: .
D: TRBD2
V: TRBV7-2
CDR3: CASSSWSGGAITDTQYF
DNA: TGTGCCAGCAGCTCCTGGAGCGGGGGGGCCATTACAGATACGCAGTATTTT

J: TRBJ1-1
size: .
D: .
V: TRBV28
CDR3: CASNPTGNTEAFF
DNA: TGTGCCAGCAACCCGACAGGGAACACTGAAGCTTTCTTT

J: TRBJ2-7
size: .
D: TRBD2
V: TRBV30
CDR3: CAWSVLGTTTNEQYF
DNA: TGTGCCTGGAGTGTATTGGGGACTACGACGAACGAGCAGTACTTC

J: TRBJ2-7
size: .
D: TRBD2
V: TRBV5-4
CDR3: CASSLAGSEQYF
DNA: TGTGCCAGCAGCTTAGCGGGATCCGAGCAGTACTTC

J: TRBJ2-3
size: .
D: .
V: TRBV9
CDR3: CASSETRGQQYF
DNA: TGTGCCAGCAGCGAAACCCGCGGGCAGCAGTATTTT

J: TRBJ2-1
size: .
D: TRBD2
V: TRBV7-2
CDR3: CASSFSLAGEGHEQFF
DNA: TGTGCCAGCAGCTTTTCTCTAGCGGGGGAAGGCCATGAGCAGTTCTTC

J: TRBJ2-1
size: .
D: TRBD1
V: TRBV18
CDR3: CASSPQTGGSNEQFF
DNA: TGTGCCAGCTCACCTCAGACAGGGGGCTCCAATGAGCAGTTCTTC

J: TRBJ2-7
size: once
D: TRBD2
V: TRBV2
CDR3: CATGLAGDPPPLEQYF
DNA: TGTGCCACCGGACTAGCGGGGGATCCCCCACCCCTCGAGCAGTACTTC

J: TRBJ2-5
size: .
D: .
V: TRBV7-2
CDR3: CASSPSRATQYF
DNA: TGTGCCAGCAGCCCCTCCAGGGCCACCCAGTACTTC

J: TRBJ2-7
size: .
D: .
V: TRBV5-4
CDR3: CASSLQGWPAYEQYF
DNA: TGTGCCAGCAGCTTACAGGGATGGCCCGCCTACGAGCAGTACTTC

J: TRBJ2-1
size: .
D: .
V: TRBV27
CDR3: CASRRAAPGHEQFF
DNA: TGTGCCAGCAGGAGAGCGGCCCCCGGACATGAGCAGTTCTTC

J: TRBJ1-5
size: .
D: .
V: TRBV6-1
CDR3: CASSYTESYQPQHF
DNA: TGTGCCAGCAGTTATACGGAGAGCTATCAGCCCCAGCATTTT

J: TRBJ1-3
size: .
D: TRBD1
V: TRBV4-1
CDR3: CASRPGTGSQNTIYF
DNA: TGCGCCAGCAGGCCCGGGACAGGGAGTCAAAACACCATATATTTT

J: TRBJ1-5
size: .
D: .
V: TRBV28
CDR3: CASSLEQGSNQPQHF
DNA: TGTGCCAGCAGTTTAGAGCAGGGAAGCAATCAGCCCCAGCATTTT

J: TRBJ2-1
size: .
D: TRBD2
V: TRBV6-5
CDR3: CASRTGGRDEQFF
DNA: TGTGCCAGCAGAACGGGGGGGAGGGATGAGCAGTTCTTC

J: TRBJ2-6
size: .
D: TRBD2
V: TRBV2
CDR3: CASRSTSGRAGANVLTF
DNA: TGTGCCAGCAGGTCGACTAGCGGGAGGGCTGGGGCCAACGTCCTGACTTTC